This TCR beta chain appears in the sequencing data of a study of response to subunit inactivated influenza vaccine. CDR1 is DFQATT and CDR2 is SNEGSKA in the germline V gene (reference sequence). There are 11 residues in the CDR3. Between the trimmed V and J ends, which lost 4 bases and 8 bases, there was a span of 9 bases. General observations from the study: Every seasonal influenza vaccination brings in few new T cells, the authors suggested.

TCRdb re-derived calls from the RT-PCR reads in MiXCR, one entry per CDR3 protein. The repertoire holds roughly 160,000 distinct CDR3 sequences, with approximately 10% as singletons. Points on this clonotype: Its antigen remains unknown.

The TCR sequence derives from a man aged 50-59 years who received an inactivated influenza vaccine. The chain uses TRBV20-1 and TRBJ2-4; possibly TRBD1 or TRBD2 for D (5 bases each). The sample in question was non-naive T cells sorted from PBMCs, obtained about 40 days after vaccination. The CDR3 region is CSATVGDIQYF. CDR3 coding DNA: TGCAGTGCTACAGTGGGGGACATTCAGTACTTC.